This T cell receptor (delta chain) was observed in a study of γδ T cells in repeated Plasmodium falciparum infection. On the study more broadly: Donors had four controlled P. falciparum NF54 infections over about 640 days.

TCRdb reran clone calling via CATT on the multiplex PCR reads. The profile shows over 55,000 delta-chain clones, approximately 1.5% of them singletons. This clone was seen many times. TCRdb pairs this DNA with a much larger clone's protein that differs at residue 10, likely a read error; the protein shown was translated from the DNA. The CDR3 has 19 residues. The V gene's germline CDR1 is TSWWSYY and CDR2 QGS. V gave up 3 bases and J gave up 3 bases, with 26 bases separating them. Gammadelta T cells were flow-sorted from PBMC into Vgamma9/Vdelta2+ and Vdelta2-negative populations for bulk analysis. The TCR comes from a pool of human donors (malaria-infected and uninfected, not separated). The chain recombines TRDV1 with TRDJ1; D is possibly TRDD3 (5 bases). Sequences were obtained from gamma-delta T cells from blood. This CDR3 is CALGEPPGVTPQYADKLIF. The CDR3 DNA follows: TGTGCTCTTGGGGAGCCGCCGGGGGTTACCCCCCAGTACGCCGATAAACTCATCTTT.